This T cell receptor beta chain was documented in a study of T cells in localized non-small cell lung cancer. Whole-study findings and limits: Analysis by sequencing included only one tumor region, so heterogeneity remains possible. Uninvolved adjacent lung had the highest recorded T cell clonality, with tumor below it.

Note on this clone: The target antigen is unknown.

Sequencing was performed with immunoSEQ multiplex PCR; in TCRdb, only in-frame clones are kept and a portion is missing. The data hold roughly 27,000 clones, with less than 95% observed a single time. Trimming removed 0 bases at V and 8 bases at J, with 13 bases between. Germline CDR1 is LNHDA and CDR2 is SQIVND (reference sequence). The length of the CDR3 is 14 residues. The sample here was peripheral blood, taken before any cancer treatment. The chain employs TRBV19 and TRBJ1-2; D perhaps matches TRBD1 (5 bases). The source is a woman aged 40-70 years with stage I lung adenocarcinoma. The CDR3 coding sequence is TGTGCCAGTAGTATAGATCGTGAGGGGAGAGGCTACACCTTC. Its translation is CASSIDREGRGYTF. The full variable domain, completed using reference TRBV19 and TRBJ1-2, is DGGITQSPKYLFRKEGQNVTLSCEQNLNHDAMYWYRQDPGQGLRLIYYSQIVNDFQKGDIAEGYSVSREKKESFPLTVTSAQKNPTAFYLCASSIDREGRGYTFGSGTRLTVV.